The 22 T cell receptor beta chains below were found in one sample sequenced in a study of shared clonotypes between healthy human individuals. The naive CD8 fraction comprised CD45RO-negative cells positively selected for CCR7 and excluded terminally differentiated effector memory CD45RA+ cells. Sequencing was performed with immunoSEQ multiplex PCR; in TCRdb, only in-frame clones are kept and a portion is missing. The repertoire has about 590,000 clones, nearly 97% of them found once; the top ten carry roughly 0.1%. The sequenced material came from naive CD8+ T cells sorted from blood. The receptors derive from a woman aged 25 to 39 in good health.

The chain couples TRBV15 to TRBJ1-5; no firm D call. This CDR3 is built from 15 residues. The V gene's germline CDR1 is LNHNV and CDR2 YYDKDF (reference sequence). Trimming left V 1 base short and J 7 bases short, with 14 bases between. Here the CDR3 reads CATSRVEKRRQPQHF. CDR3 DNA: TGTGCCACCAGCAGAGTGGAAAAGCGAAGACAGCCCCAGCATTTT.

The gene calls are TRBV10-2 and TRBJ1-2, with D possibly TRBD1 on 6 matching bases. Looked up from germline, CDR1 is WSHSY and CDR2 is SAAADI. V was clipped by 5 bases and J by 1 base, with 17 bases between them. The CDR3 contains 16 residues. The CDR3 DNA is TGCGCCAGCAGTCACGGTCAGGAGGGGGTTAACTATGGCTACACCTTC. Amino acids: CASSHGQEGVNYGYTF.

The chain combines TRBV19 with TRBJ1-2; no reliable D call. Trimming stripped 1 base from V and 6 bases from J, with 12 bases between. There are 14 residues in the CDR3. CDR1 and CDR2 (germline): LNHDA, SQIVND (reference sequence). DNA for the CDR3: TGTGCCAGTAGTATAGGCACTGGCAGCCATGGCTACACCTTC. Translation gives CASSIGTGSHGYTF. The full variable domain, completed using reference TRBV19 and TRBJ1-2, is DGGITQSPKYLFRKEGQNVTLSCEQNLNHDAMYWYRQDPGQGLRLIYYSQIVNDFQKGDIAEGYSVSREKKESFPLTVTSAQKNPTAFYLCASSIGTGSHGYTFGSGTRLTVV.

The gene calls are TRBV7-8 and TRBJ2-7; 8 bases match TRBD2. The CDR3 has 14 amino acids. The trim removed 11 bases at V and 3 bases at J, leaving 12 bases unmatched. Germline values: CDR1 SGHVS, CDR2 FQNEAQ. CDR3 residues: CAPAPERESYEQYF. Written as DNA, the CDR3 is TGTGCCCCCGCCCCGGAGCGGGAGAGCTACGAGCAGTACTTC.

The gene calls are TRBV6-1 and TRBJ2-7; 9 bases map to TRBD1. With V trimmed by 2 bases and J by 5 bases, 4 bases remained unmatched. CDR1 is MNHNS and CDR2 is SASEGT in the germline V gene. The CDR3 covers 14 residues. The CDR3 protein is CASSEMGTGNEQYF. In nucleotides, the CDR3 is TGTGCCAGCAGTGAAATGGGGACAGGGAACGAGCAGTACTTC.

The chain carries TRBV19 and TRBJ1-5, with D perhaps matching TRBD1 (5 bases). Trimming removed 2 bases at V and 5 bases at J, with 13 bases between. Germline assignment: CDR1 LNHDA and CDR2 SQIVND (reference sequence). This CDR3 has 15 amino acids. The CDR3 sequence is CASSIWQGRDQPQHF. For the CDR3, the DNA is TGTGCCAGTAGTATATGGCAGGGTCGCGATCAGCCCCAGCATTTT.

Remarks on this clone: Other nucleotide sequences in the sample specify the same CDR3. This chain links TRBV5-4 with TRBJ2-5; D is ambiguous. The germline CDR1 and CDR2 sequences are SGHNT and YYREEE (reference sequence). CDR3 length: 13 amino acids. V lost 0 bases, J lost 3 bases, and 6 bases lay in between. The CDR3 coding sequence is TGTGCCAGCAGCTTGGAGAGAGAAGAGACCCAGTACTTC. Its protein is CASSLEREETQYF.

The chain uses TRBV28 and TRBJ2-5; 14 nucleotides line up with TRBD2. Germline V gene data show CDR1 as MDHEN and CDR2 as SYDVKM. CDR3 length equals 17 residues. Germline trimming cut 6 bases from V and 5 bases from J; bases unmatched to any gene: 11. The CDR3 here is CASRTTGLAGVKETQYF. In DNA, the CDR3 is TGTGCCAGCAGGACTACGGGACTAGCGGGAGTAAAGGAGACCCAGTACTTC.

The chain couples TRBV11-2 to TRBJ2-1, with 8 bases aligning to TRBD2. V dropped 5 bases and J dropped 4; count of bases not matched to a gene: 7. Germline lookup yields CDR1 SGHAT and CDR2 FQNNGV. The CDR3 is 15 residues long. The CDR3 sequence is CASSRVLAEYNEQFF. The CDR3 DNA follows: TGTGCCAGCAGCCGAGTACTAGCGGAGTACAATGAGCAGTTCTTC.

This chain uses TRBV28 with TRBJ2-1; D not certain. CDR3 length: 13 residues. Germline V gene lookup returns CDR1 MDHEN and CDR2 SYDVKM. V was cut by 3 bases and J by 4 bases, with 7 bases left in between. The CDR3 DNA reads as TGTGCCAGCAGTTTTCCTGATTACAATGAGCAGTTCTTC. Translation: CASSFPDYNEQFF.

The CDR3 DNA follows: TGTGCCAGCAGTCCTGTAGGACAGGGGATGAAAAACATTCAGTACTTC. Its translation: CASSPVGQGMKNIQYF. This chain uses TRBV28 with TRBJ2-4; 9 bases are shared with TRBD1. This CDR3 has 16 residues. Trimming at V came to 5 bases and at J to 4 bases, leaving 9 bases not matched to a gene. From germline, CDR1 is MDHEN and CDR2 SYDVKM.

The chain joins TRBV27 to TRBJ2-1; 12 positions match TRBD2. The CDR3 spans 16 residues. The germline CDR1 and CDR2 sequences are MNHEY and SMNVEV (reference sequence). V trimming: 5 bases; J trimming: 7 bases; junction bases outside the gene matches: 9. CDR3 nucleotide sequence: TGTGCCAGCAGTCGGAGTCGACTAGCGGGAGATAATGAGCAGTTCTTC. Translated: CASSRSRLAGDNEQFF.

The rearrangement uses TRBV4-1 and TRBJ2-1; perhaps TRBD2 as D (5 bases). This CDR3 has 16 residues. Germline values: CDR1 MGHRA, CDR2 YSYEKL. Trimming pared 0 bases from V and 5 bases from J, leaving 14 bases between. CDR3 residues: CASSQDSGINNNEQFF. As DNA, the CDR3 is TGCGCCAGCAGCCAAGATTCCGGGATCAACAACAATGAGCAGTTCTTC.

This clone appeared a single time. This chain connects TRBV27 to TRBJ2-1, with 16 positions matching TRBD2. Per germline, CDR1 MNHEY and CDR2 SMNVEV (reference sequence). V trimming: 5 bases; J trimming: 5 bases; junction bases outside the gene matches: 9. This CDR3 has 18 residues. CDR3 sequence: CASSTGLAGGPRHNEQFF. The CDR3 DNA sequence: TGTGCCAGCAGTACGGGACTAGCGGGAGGGCCCCGGCACAATGAGCAGTTCTTC.

This chain's CDR3 is CASSLGPETQYF. As DNA, the CDR3 is TGTGCCAGCAGCTTAGGGCCCGAGACCCAGTACTTC. The chain has TRBV11-2 and TRBJ2-5; D remains ambiguous. The V gene's germline CDR1 is SGHAT and CDR2 FQNNGV. The V end lost 1 base, the J end lost 5 bases, and 5 bases lay between the germline ends. The CDR3 contains 12 residues. Together with reference TRBV11-2 and TRBJ2-5, the CDR3 gives the full variable domain: EAGVAQSPRYKIIEKRQSVAFWCNPISGHATLYWYQQILGQGPKLLIQFQNNGVVDDSQLPKDRFSAERLKGVDSTLKIQPAKLEDSAVYLCASSLGPETQYFGPGTRLLVL.

Notes on this clone: At the DNA level, this CDR3 is encoded by other sequences in the same sample as well. The chain has TRBV10-1 and TRBJ2-2; D is unclear. The length of the CDR3 is 12 residues. Germline V gene lookup returns CDR1 WNHNN and CDR2 SYGVQD (reference sequence). V gave up 0 bases and J gave up 7 bases, with 3 bases separating them. CDR3: CASSESGGELFF. CDR3 coding DNA: TGCGCCAGCAGTGAGTCGGGCGGGGAGCTGTTTTTT.

The genes are TRBV27 and TRBJ1-4; 10 positions agree with TRBD1. Unmatched junction bases numbered 2, after V lost 8 bases and J lost 2 bases. Germline CDR1 reads MNHEY; CDR2 reads SMNVEV (reference sequence). The length of the CDR3 is 14 residues. As DNA, the CDR3 is TGTGCCAGCGGACAGGGGGTTACTAATGAAAAACTGTTTTTT. Protein: CASGQGVTNEKLFF.

The chain carries TRBV6-6 and TRBJ2-3, with 8 bases that match TRBD1. CDR1 and CDR2 (germline): MNHNY, SVGAGI (reference sequence). Losses at the gene ends were 0 bases for V and 2 bases for J; bases not matched to a gene: 4. The CDR3 has 16 residues. In DNA, the CDR3 is TGTGCCAGCAGTTACTCAAAACAGGGGGACACAGATACGCAGTATTTT. Translated: CASSYSKQGDTDTQYF.

This chain uses TRBV13 with TRBJ2-5; D gene uncertain. Germline V lookup: CDR1 PRHDT, CDR2 FYEKMQ (reference sequence). The V and J ends lost 8 bases and 4 bases respectively, with 17 bases between them. The CDR3 has 14 residues. CDR3 sequence: CASGSQGSGETQYF. CDR3 DNA sequence: TGTGCCAGCGGGTCCCAAGGGTCGGGAGAGACCCAGTACTTC.

The V call is TRBV18, the J call TRBJ1-4, with D unclear. CDR1 is KGHSH, CDR2 LQKENI, per germline. V dropped 2 bases and J dropped 0 bases, with 4 bases sitting between them. CDR3 length: 14 amino acids. The CDR3: CASSPDATNEKLFF. The DNA for the CDR3 is TGTGCCAGCTCACCAGATGCAACTAATGAAAAACTGTTTTTT.

The CDR3 sequence: CATSGRENTEAFF. For the CDR3, the DNA is TGTGCCACCAGCGGGCGGGAGAACACTGAAGCTTTCTTT. V gene TRBV6-1 combines with J gene TRBJ1-1; D gene uncertain. V lost 10 bases, J lost 1 base, and 13 bases lay in between. This CDR3 contains 13 residues. The germline V gene has CDR1 MNHNS and CDR2 SASEGT.

This clone was seen a single time. The rearrangement uses TRBV7-9 and TRBJ2-7, with unresolved D. V dropped 2 bases and J dropped 0 bases, with 8 bases sitting between them. The CDR3 runs to 14 residues. Looked up from germline, CDR1 is SEHNR and CDR2 is FQNEAQ (reference sequence). The CDR3 nucleotides read TGTGCCAGCAGCTTACTCGCAGTCTCCTACGAGCAGTACTTC. This codes for CASSLLAVSYEQYF.